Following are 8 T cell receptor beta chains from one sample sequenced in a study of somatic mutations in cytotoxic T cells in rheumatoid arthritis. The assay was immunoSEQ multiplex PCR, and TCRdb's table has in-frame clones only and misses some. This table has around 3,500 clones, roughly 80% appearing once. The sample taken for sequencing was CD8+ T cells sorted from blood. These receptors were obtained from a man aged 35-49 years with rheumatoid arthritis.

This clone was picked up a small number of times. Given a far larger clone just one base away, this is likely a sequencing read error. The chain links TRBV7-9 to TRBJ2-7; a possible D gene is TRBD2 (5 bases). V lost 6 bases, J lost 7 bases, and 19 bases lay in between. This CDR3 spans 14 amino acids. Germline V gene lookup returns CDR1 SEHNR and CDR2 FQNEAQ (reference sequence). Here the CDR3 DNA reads TGTGCCAGCAGGCTGGTGGACGGACTCAATGAGCAGTACTTC. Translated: CASRLVDGLNEQYF.

The CDR3 protein is CASSKPTGDNEQFF. Written as DNA, the CDR3 is TGTGCCAGCAGCAAACCGACAGGGGACAATGAGCAGTTCTTC. This sequence joins TRBV21-1 and TRBJ2-1; the table's D call, TRBD1, was not checked against the DNA. TRBV21-1 is annotated as a pseudogene. The CDR3 sequence is 14 residues long.

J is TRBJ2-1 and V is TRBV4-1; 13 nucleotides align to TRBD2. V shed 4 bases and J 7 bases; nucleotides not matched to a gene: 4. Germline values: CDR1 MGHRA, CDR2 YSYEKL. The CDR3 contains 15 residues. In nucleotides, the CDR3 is TGCGCCAGCAGCCTCGGACTAGCGGGAGAAAATGAGCAGTTCTTC. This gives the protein CASSLGLAGENEQFF.

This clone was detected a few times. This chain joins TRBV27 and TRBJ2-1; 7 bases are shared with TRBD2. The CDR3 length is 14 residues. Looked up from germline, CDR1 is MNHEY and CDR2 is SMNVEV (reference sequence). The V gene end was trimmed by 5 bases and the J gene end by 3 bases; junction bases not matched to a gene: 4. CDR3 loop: CASSLGGNYNEQFF. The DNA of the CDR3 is TGTGCCAGCAGTCTGGGAGGGAACTACAATGAGCAGTTCTTC.

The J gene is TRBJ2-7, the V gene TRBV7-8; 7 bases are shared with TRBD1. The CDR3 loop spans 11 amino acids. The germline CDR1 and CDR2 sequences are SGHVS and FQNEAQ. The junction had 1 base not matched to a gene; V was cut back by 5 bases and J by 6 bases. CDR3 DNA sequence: TGTGCCAGCAGCGCAGGGGGCGAGCAGTACTTC. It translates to CASSAGGEQYF.

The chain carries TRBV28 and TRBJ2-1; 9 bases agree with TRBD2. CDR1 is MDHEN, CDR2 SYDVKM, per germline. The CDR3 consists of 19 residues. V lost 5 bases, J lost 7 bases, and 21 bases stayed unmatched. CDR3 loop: CASSPSSTLAGANVNEQFF. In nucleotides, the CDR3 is TGTGCCAGCAGTCCCAGTTCAACTTTAGCGGGAGCTAACGTAAATGAGCAGTTCTTC.

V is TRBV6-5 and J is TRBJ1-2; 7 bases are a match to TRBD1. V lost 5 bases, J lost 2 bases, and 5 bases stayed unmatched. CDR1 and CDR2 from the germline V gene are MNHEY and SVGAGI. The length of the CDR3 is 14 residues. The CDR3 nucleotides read TGTGCCAGCAGTCCGGACAGGTGGAACTATGGCTACACCTTC. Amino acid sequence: CASSPDRWNYGYTF.

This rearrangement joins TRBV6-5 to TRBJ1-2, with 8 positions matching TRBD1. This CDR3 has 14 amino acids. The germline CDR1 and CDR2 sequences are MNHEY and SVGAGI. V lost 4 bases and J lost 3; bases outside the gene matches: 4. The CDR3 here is CASSSTGGDYGYTF. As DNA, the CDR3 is TGTGCCAGCAGTTCCACAGGGGGGGACTATGGCTACACCTTC.